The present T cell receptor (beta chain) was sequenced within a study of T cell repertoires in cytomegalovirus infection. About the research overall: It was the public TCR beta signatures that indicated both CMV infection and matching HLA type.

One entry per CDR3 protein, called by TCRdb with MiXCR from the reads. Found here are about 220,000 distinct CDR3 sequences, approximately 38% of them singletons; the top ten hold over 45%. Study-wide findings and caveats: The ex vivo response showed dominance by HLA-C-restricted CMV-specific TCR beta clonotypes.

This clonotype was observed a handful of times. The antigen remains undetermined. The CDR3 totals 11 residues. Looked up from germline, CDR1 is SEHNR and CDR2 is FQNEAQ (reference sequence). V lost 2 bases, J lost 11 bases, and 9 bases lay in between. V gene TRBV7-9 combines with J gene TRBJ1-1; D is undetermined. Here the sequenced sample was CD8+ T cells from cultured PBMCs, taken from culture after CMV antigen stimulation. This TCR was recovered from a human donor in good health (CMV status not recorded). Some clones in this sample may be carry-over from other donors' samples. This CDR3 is CASSLMSGAFF. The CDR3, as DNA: TGTGCCAGCAGCTTAATGAGTGGGGCTTTCTTT.